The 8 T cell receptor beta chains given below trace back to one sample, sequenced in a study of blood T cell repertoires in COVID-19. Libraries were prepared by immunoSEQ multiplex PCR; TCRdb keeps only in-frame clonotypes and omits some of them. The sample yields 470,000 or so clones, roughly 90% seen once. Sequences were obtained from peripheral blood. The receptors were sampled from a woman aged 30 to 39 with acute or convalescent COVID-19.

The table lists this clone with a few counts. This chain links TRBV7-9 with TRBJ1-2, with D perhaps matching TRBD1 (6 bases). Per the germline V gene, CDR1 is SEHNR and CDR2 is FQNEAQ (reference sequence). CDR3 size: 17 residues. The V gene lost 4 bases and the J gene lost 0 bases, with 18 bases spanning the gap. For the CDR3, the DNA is TGTGCCAGCAGCTCAAGACAGGCCCAAAATTCTAACTATGGCTACACCTTC. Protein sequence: CASSSRQAQNSNYGYTF.

The CDR3 here is CASSLQPEGSPLHF. For the CDR3, the DNA is TGTGCCAGCAGTCTTCAACCGGAGGGCTCACCCCTCCACTTT. The J gene is TRBJ1-6, the V gene TRBV6-2 or TRBV6-3; D ambiguous. This CDR3 is built from 14 residues. Trimming stripped 5 bases from V and 10 bases from J, with 15 bases between. Per the germline V gene, CDR1 is MNHEY and CDR2 is SVGEGT.

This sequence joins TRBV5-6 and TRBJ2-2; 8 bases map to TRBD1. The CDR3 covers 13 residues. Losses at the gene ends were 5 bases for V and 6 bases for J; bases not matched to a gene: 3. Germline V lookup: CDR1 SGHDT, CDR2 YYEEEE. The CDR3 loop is CASRRTGPGELFF. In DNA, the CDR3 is TGTGCCAGCAGAAGGACAGGGCCCGGGGAGCTGTTTTTT. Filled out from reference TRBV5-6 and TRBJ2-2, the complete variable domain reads DAGVTQSPTHLIKTRGQQVTLRCSPKSGHDTVSWYQQALGQGPQFIFQYYEEEERQRGNFPDRFSGHQFPNYSSELNVNALLLGDSALYLCASRRTGPGELFFGEGSRLTVL.

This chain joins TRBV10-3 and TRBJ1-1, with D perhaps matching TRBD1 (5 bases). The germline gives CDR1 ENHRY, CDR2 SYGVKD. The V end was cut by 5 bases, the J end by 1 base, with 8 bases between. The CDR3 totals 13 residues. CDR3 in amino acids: CAISPQGNTEAFF. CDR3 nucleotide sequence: TGTGCCATCAGTCCGCAGGGGAACACTGAAGCTTTCTTT.

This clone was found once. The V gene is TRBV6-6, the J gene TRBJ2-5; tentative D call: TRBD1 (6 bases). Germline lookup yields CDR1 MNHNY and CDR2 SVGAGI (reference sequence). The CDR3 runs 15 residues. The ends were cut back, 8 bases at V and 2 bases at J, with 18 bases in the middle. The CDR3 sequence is CASQISPGQQETQYF. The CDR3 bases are TGTGCCAGCCAAATCTCCCCCGGACAGCAAGAGACCCAGTACTTC.

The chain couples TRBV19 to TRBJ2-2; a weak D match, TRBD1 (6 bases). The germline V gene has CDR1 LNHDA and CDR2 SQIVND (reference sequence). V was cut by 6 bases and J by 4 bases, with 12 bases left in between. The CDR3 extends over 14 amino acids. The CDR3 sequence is CASRQGKRTGELFF. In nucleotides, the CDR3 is TGTGCCAGTAGACAGGGAAAGCGCACCGGGGAGCTGTTTTTT.

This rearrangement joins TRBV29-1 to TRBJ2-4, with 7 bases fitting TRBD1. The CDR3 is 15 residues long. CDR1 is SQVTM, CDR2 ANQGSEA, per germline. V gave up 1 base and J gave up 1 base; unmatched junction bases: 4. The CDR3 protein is CSVEGGQSAKNIQYF. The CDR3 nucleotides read TGCAGCGTTGAAGGGGGACAGTCGGCCAAAAACATTCAGTACTTC.

The CDR3 here is CASSLARRQETQYF. Here the CDR3 DNA reads TGCGCCAGCAGCTTGGCCCGGCGGCAAGAGACCCAGTACTTC. The chain is built from TRBV5-1 and TRBJ2-5, with no clear D. This CDR3 is 14 amino acids long. Trimming stripped 0 bases from V and 2 bases from J, with 8 bases between. Germline assignment: CDR1 SGHRS and CDR2 YFSETQ.